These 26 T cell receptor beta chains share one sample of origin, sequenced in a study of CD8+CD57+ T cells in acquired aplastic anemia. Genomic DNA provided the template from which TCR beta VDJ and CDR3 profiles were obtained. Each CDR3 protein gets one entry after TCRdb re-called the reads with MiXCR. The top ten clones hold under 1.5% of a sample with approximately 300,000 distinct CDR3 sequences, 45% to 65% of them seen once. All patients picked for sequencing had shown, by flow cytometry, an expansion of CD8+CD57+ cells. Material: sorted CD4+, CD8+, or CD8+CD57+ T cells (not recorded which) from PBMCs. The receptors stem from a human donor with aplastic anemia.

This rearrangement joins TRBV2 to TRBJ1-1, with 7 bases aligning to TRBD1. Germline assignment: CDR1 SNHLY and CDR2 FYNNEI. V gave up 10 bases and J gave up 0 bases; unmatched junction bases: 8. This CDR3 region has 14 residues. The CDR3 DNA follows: TGTGCCAAGGGGACAGCCAGGGTGAACACTGAAGCTTTCTTT. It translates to CAKGTARVNTEAFF. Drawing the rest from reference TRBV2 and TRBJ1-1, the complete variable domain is EPEVTQTPSHQVTQMGQEVILRCVPISNHLYFYWYRQILGQKVEFLVSFYNNEISEKSEIFDDQFSVERPDGSNFTLKIRSTKLEDSAMYFCAKGTARVNTEAFFGQGTRLTVV.

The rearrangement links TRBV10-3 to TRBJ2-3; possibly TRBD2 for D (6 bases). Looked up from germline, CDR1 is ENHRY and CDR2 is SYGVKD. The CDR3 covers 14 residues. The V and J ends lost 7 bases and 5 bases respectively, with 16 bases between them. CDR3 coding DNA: TGTGCCATCAAGGATGGCGGGAAAGGAGATACGCAGTATTTT. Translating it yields CAIKDGGKGDTQYF.

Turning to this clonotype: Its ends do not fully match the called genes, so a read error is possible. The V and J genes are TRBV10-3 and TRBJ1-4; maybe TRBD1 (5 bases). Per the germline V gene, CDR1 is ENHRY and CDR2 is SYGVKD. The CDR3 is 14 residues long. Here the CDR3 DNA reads TGTGCCAGCAGTCCCGGGGGAGGGATCGAAAAACTGTTTTTT. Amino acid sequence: CASSPGGGIEKLFF.

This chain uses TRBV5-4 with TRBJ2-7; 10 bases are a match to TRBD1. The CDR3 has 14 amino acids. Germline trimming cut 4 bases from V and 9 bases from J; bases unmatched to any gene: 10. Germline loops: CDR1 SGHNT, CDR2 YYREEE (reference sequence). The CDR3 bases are TGTGCCAGCAGCCCGGGACAGGGGTCCAGGGTGCAGTACTTC. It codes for CASSPGQGSRVQYF.

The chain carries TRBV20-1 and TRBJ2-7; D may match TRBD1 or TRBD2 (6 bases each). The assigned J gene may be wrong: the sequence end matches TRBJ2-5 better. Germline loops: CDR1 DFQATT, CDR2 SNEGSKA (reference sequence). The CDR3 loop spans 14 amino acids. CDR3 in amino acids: CSAGGGQFAETQYF. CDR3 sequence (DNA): TGCAGTGCCGGAGGGGGGCAGTTTGCAGAGACCCAGTACTTC.

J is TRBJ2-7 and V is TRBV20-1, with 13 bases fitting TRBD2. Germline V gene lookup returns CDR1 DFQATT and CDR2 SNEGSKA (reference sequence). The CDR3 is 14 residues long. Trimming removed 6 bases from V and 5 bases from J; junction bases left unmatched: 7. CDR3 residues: CSATRTSGGNEQYF. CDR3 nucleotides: TGCAGTGCAACTCGGACTAGCGGGGGTAACGAGCAGTACTTC.

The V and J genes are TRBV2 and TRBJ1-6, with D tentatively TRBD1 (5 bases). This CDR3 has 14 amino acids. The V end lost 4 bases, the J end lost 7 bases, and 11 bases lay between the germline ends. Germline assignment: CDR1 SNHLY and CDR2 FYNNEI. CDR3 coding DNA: TGTGCCAGCAGTGTCGTAGCAGGGAATTCACCCCTCCACTTT. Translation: CASSVVAGNSPLHF.

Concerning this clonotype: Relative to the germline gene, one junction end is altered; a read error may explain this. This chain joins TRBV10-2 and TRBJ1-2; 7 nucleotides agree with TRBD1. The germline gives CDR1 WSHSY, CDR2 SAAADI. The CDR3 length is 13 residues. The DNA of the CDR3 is TGCGGCAGCAGTGAAAACACAGGGGTTGGCTACACCTTC. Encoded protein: CGSSENTGVGYTF.

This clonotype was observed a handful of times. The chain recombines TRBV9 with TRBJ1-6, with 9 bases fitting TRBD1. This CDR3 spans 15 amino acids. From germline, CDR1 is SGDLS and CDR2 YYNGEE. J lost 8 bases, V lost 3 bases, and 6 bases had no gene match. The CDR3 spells CASSGAGTGHSPLHF. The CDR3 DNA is TGTGCCAGCAGCGGTGCCGGGACAGGGCATTCACCCCTCCACTTT.

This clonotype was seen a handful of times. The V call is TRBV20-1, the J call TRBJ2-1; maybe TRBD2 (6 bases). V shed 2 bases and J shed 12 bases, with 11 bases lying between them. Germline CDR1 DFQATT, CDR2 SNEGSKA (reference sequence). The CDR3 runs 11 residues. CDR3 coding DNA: TGCAGTGCTAGATTGGAGGGTTTGCAGTTCTTC. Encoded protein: CSARLEGLQFF.

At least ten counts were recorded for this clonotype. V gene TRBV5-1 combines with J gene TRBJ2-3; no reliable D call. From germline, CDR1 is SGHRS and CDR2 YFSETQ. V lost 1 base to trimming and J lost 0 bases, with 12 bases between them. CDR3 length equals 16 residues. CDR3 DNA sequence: TGCGCCAGCAGCTTGTGGTTAGCCGAAAGCACAGATACGCAGTATTTT. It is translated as CASSLWLAESTDTQYF.

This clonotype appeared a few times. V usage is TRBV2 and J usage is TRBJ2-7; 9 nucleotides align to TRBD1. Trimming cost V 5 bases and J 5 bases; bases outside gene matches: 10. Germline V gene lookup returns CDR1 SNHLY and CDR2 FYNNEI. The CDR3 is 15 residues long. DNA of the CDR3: TGTGCCAGCAGTCGTAGTGGGGACAGGGCGCACGAGCAGTACTTC. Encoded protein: CASSRSGDRAHEQYF. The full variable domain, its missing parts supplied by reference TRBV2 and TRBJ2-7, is EPEVTQTPSHQVTQMGQEVILRCVPISNHLYFYWYRQILGQKVEFLVSFYNNEISEKSEIFDDQFSVERPDGSNFTLKIRSTKLEDSAMYFCASSRSGDRAHEQYFGPGTRLTVT.

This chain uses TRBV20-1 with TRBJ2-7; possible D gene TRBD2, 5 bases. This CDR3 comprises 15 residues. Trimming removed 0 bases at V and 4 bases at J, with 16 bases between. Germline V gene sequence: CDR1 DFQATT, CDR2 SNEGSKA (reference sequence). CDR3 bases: TGCAGTGCTAGAGATAGCGTTCAGTTTATTTACGAGCAGTACTTC. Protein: CSARDSVQFIYEQYF.

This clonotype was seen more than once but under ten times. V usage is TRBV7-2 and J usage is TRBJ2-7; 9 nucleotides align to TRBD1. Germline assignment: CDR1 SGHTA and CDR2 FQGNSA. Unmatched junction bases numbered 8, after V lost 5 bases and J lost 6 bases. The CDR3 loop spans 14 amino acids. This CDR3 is CASSLPGQGGEQYF. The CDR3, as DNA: TGTGCCAGCAGCCTTCCGGGACAGGGTGGCGAGCAGTACTTC.

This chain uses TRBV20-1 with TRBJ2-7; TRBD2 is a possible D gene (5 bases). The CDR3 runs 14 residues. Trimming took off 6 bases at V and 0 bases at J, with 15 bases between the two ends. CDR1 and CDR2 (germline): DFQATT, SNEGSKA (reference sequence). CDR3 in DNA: TGCAGTGCCCTAGCTCCGGGTCTCTCCTACGAGCAGTACTTC. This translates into CSALAPGLSYEQYF.

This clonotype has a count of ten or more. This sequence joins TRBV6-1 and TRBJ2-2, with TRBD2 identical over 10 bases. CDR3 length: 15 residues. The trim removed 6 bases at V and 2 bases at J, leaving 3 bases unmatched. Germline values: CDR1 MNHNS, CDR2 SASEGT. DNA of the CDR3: TGTGCCAGCAGCGTAGCGGGGGGCAACACCGGGGAGCTGTTTTTT. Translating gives CASSVAGGNTGELFF.

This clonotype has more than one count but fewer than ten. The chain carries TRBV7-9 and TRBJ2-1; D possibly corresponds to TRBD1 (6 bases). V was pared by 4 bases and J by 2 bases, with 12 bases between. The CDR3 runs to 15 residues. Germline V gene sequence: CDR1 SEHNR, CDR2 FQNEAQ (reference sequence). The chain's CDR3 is CASSSGQGPYNEQFF. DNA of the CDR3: TGTGCCAGCAGCTCAGGGCAGGGGCCCTACAATGAGCAGTTCTTC.

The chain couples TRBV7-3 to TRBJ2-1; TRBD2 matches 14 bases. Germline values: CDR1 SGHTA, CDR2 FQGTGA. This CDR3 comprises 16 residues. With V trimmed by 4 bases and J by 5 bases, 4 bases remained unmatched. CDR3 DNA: TGTGCCAGCAGCTCTGCGACTAGCGGGAGGGACAATGAGCAGTTCTTC. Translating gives CASSSATSGRDNEQFF.

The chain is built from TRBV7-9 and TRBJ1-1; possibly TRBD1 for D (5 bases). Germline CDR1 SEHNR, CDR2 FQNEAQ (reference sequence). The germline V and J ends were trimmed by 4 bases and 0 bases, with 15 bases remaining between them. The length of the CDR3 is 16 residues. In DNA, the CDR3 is TGTGCCAGCAGCTACTGGCGAGGGGCGATGAACACTGAAGCTTTCTTT. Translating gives CASSYWRGAMNTEAFF.

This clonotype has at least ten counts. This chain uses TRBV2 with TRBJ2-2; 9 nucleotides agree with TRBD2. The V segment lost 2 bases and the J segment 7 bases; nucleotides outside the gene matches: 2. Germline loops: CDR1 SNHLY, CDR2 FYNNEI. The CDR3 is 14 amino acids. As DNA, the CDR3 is TGTGCCAGCAGTGAACTGACTAGCGGCGGGGAGCTGTTTTTT. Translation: CASSELTSGGELFF.

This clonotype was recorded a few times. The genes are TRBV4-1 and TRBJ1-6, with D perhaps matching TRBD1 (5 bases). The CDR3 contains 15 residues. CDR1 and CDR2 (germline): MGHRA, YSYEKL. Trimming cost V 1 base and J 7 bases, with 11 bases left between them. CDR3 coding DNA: TGCGCCAGCAGCCAAGTTAAGGCAGGGAATTCACCCCTCCACTTT. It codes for CASSQVKAGNSPLHF.

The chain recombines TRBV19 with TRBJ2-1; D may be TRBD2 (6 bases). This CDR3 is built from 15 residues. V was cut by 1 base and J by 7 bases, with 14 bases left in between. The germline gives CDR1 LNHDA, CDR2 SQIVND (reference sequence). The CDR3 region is CASSIVDGSTNEQFF. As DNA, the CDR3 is TGTGCCAGTAGTATAGTCGACGGGAGTACTAATGAGCAGTTCTTC.

The CDR3 DNA sequence: TGCGCCAGCAGACCGGACACTTACACCGGGGAGCTGTTTTTT. This sequence encodes CASRPDTYTGELFF. This chain uses TRBV5-1 with TRBJ2-2; D is perhaps TRBD1 (5 bases). Trimming left V 5 bases short and J 3 bases short, with 11 bases between. The CDR3 contains 14 residues. CDR1 SGHRS and CDR2 YFSETQ come from the germline V gene.

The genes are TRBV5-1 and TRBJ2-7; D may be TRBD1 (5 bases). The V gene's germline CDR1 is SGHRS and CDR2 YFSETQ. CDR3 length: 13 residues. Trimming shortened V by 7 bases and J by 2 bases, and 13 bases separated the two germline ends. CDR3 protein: CASRIEGAYEQYF. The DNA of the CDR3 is TGCGCCAGCCGGATCGAAGGGGCCTACGAGCAGTACTTC.

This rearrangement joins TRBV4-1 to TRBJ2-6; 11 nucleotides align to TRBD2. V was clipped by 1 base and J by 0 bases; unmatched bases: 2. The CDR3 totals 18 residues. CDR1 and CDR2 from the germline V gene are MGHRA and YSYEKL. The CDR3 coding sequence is TGCGCCAGCAGCCAAGCTACTAGCGGGGGCTCTGGGGCCAACGTCCTGACTTTC. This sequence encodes CASSQATSGGSGANVLTF.

CDR3 bases: TGTGCCATGACAGGGGAGAATGGAAACACCATATATTTT. This codes for CAMTGENGNTIYF. The genes are TRBV10-3 and TRBJ1-3; 8 nucleotides align to TRBD1. The V gene's germline CDR1 is ENHRY and CDR2 SYGVKD. The V gene end was trimmed by 9 bases and the J gene end by 3 bases; junction bases not matched to a gene: 4. This CDR3 contains 13 residues.